This TCR beta chain was retrieved from a study of shared clonotypes between healthy human individuals. The germline V gene has CDR1 LNHNV and CDR2 YYDKDF (reference sequence). J lost 6 bases, V lost 1 base, and 9 bases had no gene match. The CDR3 is 17 amino acids. Profiling relied on immunoSEQ multiplex PCR, and the TCRdb table lists in-frame clones only, not all of them. The sample has around 1.4 million clones; approximately 98.5% are singletons. Negatively enriched CD4+ T cells were divided by CD45RA into naive and memory. Study-wide results and limits: Non-shared clonotypes had lower generation probabilities than those shared by all four donors.

Notes on this clone: The target antigen is unknown.

The TCR sequence derives from a man between 25 and 39 years old in good health. This chain uses TRBV15 with TRBJ2-2; 9 nucleotides align to TRBD2. The sequenced sample consisted of naive CD4+ T cells sorted from blood. The subset was: CD45RA+ positively selected. The CDR3 protein is CATSRGGLATRSGELFF. The CDR3 DNA follows: TGTGCCACCAGCAGAGGAGGACTAGCGACTAGGTCCGGGGAGCTGTTTTTT.